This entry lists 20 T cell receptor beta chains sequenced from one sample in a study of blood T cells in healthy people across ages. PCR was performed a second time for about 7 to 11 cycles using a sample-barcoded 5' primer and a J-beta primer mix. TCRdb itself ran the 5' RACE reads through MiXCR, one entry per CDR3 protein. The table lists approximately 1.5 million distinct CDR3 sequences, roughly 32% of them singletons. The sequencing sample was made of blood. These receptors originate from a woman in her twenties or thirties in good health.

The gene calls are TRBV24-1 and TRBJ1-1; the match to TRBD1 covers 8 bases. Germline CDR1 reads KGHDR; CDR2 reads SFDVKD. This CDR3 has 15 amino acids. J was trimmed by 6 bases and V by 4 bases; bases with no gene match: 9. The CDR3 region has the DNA TGTGCCACCAGTGAAGGTGGACAGGGAAGCTCTGAAGCTTTCTTT. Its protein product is CATSEGGQGSSEAFF.

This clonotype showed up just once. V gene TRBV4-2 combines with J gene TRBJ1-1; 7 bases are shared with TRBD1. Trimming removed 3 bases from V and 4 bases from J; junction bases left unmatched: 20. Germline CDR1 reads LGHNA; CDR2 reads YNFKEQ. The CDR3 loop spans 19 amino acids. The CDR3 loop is CASSHVGGPGSGGSTEAFF. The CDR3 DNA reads TGTGCCAGCAGCCATGTAGGGGGACCGGGCTCAGGGGGGAGCACTGAAGCTTTCTTT.

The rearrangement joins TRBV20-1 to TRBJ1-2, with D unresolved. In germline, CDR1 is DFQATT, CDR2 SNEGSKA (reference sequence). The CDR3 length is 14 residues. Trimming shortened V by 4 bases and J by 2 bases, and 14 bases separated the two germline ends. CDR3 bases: TGCAGTGCTAACGAACAGAATCCCAACTATGGCTACACCTTC. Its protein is CSANEQNPNYGYTF.

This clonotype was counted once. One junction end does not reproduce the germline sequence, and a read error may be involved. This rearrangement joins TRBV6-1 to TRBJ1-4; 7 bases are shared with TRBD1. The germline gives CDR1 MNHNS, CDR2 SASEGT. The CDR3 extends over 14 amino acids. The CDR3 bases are TGTGCCAGCAGTGGGGACAGATCTAATGAAAAACCGTTTTTT. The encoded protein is CASSGDRSNEKPFF.

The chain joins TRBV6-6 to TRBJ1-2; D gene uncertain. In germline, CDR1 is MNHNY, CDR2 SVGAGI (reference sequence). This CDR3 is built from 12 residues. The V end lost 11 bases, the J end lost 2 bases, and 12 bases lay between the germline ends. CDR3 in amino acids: CASATENYGYTF. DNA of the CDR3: TGTGCCTCAGCGACGGAAAACTATGGCTACACCTTC.

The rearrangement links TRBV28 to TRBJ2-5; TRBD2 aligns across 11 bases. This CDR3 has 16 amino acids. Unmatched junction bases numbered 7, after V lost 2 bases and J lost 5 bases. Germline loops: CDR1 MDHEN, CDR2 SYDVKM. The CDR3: CASSLTTSGARETQYF. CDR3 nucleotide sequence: TGTGCCAGCAGTTTAACGACTAGCGGGGCGCGGGAGACCCAGTACTTC.

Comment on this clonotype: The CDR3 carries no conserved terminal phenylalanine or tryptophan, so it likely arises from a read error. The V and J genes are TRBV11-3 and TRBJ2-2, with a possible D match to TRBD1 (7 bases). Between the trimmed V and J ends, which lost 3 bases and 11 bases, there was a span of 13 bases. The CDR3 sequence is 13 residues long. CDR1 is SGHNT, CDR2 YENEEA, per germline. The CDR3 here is CASSFEQGTELFS. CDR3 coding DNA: TGTGCCAGCAGCTTCGAACAGGGGACTGAGCTGTTTTCT.

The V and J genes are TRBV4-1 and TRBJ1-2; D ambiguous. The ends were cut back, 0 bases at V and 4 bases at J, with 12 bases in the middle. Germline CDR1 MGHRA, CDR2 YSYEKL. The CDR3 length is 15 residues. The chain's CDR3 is CASSQEGGPPYGYTF. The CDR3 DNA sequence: TGCGCCAGCAGCCAAGAAGGCGGGCCCCCCTATGGCTACACCTTC.

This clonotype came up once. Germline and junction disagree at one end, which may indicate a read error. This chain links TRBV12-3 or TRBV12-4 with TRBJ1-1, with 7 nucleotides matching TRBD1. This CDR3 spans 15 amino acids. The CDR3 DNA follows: TGTGCCAACAGTCCTCAGGGGGGTGTGGACACTGAAGCTTTCTTT. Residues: CANSPQGGVDTEAFF.

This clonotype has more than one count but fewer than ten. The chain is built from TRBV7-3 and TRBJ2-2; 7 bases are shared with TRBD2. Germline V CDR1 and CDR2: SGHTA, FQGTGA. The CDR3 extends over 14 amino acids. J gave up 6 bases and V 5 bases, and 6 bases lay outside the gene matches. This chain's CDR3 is CASSPGGSAGELFF. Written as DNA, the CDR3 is TGTGCCAGCAGCCCCGGGGGGTCGGCCGGGGAGCTGTTTTTT.

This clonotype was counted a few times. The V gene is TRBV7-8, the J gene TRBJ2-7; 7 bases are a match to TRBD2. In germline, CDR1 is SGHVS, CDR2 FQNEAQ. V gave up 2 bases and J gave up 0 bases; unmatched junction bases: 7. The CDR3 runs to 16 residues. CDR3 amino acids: CASSLFGQRDSYEQYF. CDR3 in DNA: TGTGCCAGCAGCTTATTCGGCCAGCGGGACTCCTACGAGCAGTACTTC.

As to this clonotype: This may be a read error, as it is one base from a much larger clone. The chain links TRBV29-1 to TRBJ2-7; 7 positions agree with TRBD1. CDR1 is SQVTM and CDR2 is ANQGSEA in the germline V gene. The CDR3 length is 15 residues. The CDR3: CCVKYGRDSTYEQYF. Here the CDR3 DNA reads TGCTGCGTTAAATATGGCCGGGACAGTACCTACGAGCAGTACTTC.

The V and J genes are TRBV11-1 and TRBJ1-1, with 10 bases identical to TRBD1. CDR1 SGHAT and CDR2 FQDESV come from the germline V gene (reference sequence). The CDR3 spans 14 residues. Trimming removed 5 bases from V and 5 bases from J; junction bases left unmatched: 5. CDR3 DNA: TGTGCCAGCAGCGTGACAGGGGGCCTGACTGAAGCTTTCTTT. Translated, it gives CASSVTGGLTEAFF.

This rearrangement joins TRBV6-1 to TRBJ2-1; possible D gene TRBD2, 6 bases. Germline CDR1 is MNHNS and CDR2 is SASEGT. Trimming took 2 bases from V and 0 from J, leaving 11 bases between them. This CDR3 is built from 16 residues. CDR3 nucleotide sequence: TGTGCCAGCAGTGAACTCCCGGGGGACTCCTACAATGAGCAGTTCTTC. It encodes CASSELPGDSYNEQFF.

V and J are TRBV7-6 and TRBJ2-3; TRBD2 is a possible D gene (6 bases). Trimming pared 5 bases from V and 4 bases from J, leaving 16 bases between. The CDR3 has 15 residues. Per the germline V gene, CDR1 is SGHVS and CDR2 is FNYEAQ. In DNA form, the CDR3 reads TGTGCCAGCAGCCGTCAGGGAGGAATCGCAGATACGCAGTATTTT. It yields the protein CASSRQGGIADTQYF.

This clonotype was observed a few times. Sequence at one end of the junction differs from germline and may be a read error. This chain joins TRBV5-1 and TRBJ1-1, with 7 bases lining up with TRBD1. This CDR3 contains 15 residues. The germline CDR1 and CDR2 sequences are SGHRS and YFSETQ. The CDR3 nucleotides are TGTGCCAGCAGCCCTCGGACAGGAATGAACACTGAAGCTTTCTTT. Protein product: CASSPRTGMNTEAFF.

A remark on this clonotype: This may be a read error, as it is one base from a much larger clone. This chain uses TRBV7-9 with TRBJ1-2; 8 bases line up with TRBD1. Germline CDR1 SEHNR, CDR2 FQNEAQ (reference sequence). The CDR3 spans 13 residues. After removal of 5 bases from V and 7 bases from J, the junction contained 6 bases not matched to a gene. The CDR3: CASSPGQASGYTF. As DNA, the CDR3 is TGTGCCAGCAGCCCGGGACAGGCCTCTGGCTACACCTTC. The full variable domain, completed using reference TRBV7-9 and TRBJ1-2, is DTGVSQNPRHKITKRGQNVTFRCDPISEHNRLYWYRQTLGQGPEFLTYFQNEAQLEKSRLLSDRFSAERPKGSFSTLEIQRTEQGDSAMYLCASSPGQASGYTFGSGTRLTVV.

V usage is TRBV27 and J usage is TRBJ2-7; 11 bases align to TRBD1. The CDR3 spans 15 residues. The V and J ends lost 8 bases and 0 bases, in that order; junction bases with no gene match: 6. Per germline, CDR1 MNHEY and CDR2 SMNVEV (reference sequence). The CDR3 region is CASFGQGASSYEQYF. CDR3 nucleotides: TGTGCCAGCTTCGGACAGGGGGCCAGCTCCTACGAGCAGTACTTC.

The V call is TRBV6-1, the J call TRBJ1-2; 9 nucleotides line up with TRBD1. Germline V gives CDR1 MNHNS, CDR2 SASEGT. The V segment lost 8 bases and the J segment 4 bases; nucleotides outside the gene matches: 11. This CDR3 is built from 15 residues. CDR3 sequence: CASPQGDRVGYGYTF. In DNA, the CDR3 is TGTGCCAGCCCACAAGGGGACAGGGTCGGCTATGGCTACACCTTC.

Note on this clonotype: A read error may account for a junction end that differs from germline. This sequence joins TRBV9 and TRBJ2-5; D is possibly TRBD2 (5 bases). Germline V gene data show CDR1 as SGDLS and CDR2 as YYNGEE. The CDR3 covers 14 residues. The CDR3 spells CAGSVEDVQETQYF. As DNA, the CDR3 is TGTGCCGGCAGCGTGGAGGATGTCCAAGAGACCCAGTACTTC.